This is a list of T cell receptor beta chains from one sample in a study of T cell responses to AZD1222 COVID-19 vaccine. Only in-frame clones appear in the TCRdb table, and some are missing; sequencing was by immunoSEQ multiplex PCR. The repertoire holds 100,000 to 120,000 clones, 81% seen once, with roughly 5% in the top ten. This material consisted of peripheral blood, taken on day 0 of AZD1222 vaccination. The origin of the receptors is an adult in good health. The CDR3 runs from the conserved cysteine through the conserved F or W. The D gene is left open where the match is weak. A row's size may be missing; if present it is once, few, many or a size class.

abundance	v_gene	d_gene	j_gene	CDR3aa	CDR3nt
-	TRBV11-2	TRBD2	TRBJ2-7	CASSLTLGTSGRVAYEQYF	TGTGCCAGCAGCTTAACCCTCGGGACTAGCGGGAGGGTGGCTTACGAGCAGTACTTC
-	TRBV30	-	TRBJ2-1	CAWSVVTPGKQFF	TGTGCCTGGAGTGTAGTAACCCCCGGAAAGCAGTTCTTC
-	TRBV5-1	TRBD1	TRBJ1-1	CASSHMPSGQVWNTEAFF	TGCGCCAGCAGCCACATGCCGAGTGGACAGGTGTGGAACACTGAAGCTTTCTTT
-	TRBV7-3	-	TRBJ2-3	CASSHSGLDRGQRGDTQYF	TGTGCCAGCAGCCACAGCGGGCTAGACAGAGGACAGAGGGGAGATACGCAGTATTTT
-	TRBV6-5	-	TRBJ1-5	CASSQGPSEQPQHF	TGTGCCAGCAGTCAGGGCCCCAGCGAGCAGCCCCAGCATTTT
-	TRBV11-2	-	TRBJ1-1	CASSLGKFWGLGNTEAFF	TGTGCCAGCAGCTTGGGCAAATTTTGGGGCCTAGGGAACACTGAAGCTTTCTTT
-	TRBV2	-	TRBJ1-3	CASSEPRSGNTIYF	TGTGCCAGCAGTGAACCCCGCTCTGGAAACACCATATATTTT
few	TRBV19	TRBD2	TRBJ2-3	CASSMAIAGGRDTQYF	TGTGCCAGTAGTATGGCGATAGCGGGGGGGCGGGATACGCAGTATTTT
-	TRBV6-2/TRBV6-3	TRBD2	TRBJ2-1	CASSSRLAGTYNEQFF	TGTGCCAGCAGTAGTCGACTAGCGGGGACGTACAATGAGCAGTTCTTC
-	TRBV3-1/TRBV3-2	-	TRBJ1-1	CASSPTGVQSEAFF	TGTGCCAGCAGCCCTACGGGGGTCCAATCTGAAGCTTTCTTT
-	TRBV9	-	TRBJ2-3	CASSVRGSSTDTQYF	TGTGCCAGCAGCGTACGAGGCTCCAGCACAGATACGCAGTATTTT
-	TRBV6-6	TRBD2	TRBJ2-4	CASSQLARDPLAKNIQYF	TGTGCCAGCAGTCAACTAGCGCGGGACCCCCTAGCCAAAAACATTCAGTACTTC
-	TRBV4-1	TRBD2	TRBJ2-3	CASSQDGTSGATDTQYF	TGCGCCAGCAGCCAAGACGGGACTAGCGGGGCCACAGATACGCAGTATTTT
-	TRBV6-2/TRBV6-3	-	TRBJ1-1	CASSTPLGGAEAFF	TGTGCCAGCAGTACCCCCCTTGGGGGCGCTGAAGCTTTCTTT
-	TRBV24-1	TRBD1	TRBJ2-2	CATRSRTGGGELFF	TGTGCCACCAGATCTAGGACAGGCGGCGGGGAGCTGTTTTTT
-	TRBV28	-	TRBJ1-1	CASSARGMRYTEAFF	TGTGCCAGCAGTGCCCGGGGGATGAGGTACACTGAAGCTTTCTTT
-	TRBV18	-	TRBJ1-6	CASSPETANSPLHF	TGTGCCAGCTCACCGGAGACAGCGAATTCACCCCTCCACTTT
few	TRBV28	TRBD2	TRBJ2-1	CASSSSGSRGSYNEQFF	TGTGCCAGCAGTTCCAGCGGGAGCAGGGGATCCTACAATGAGCAGTTCTTC
-	TRBV2	TRBD1	TRBJ1-6	CASISAGGFNSPLHF	TGTGCCAGCATTTCGGCAGGGGGCTTTAATTCACCCCTCCACTTT